The following is a TCR beta chain sequence with its context. Its cognate antigen is unknown. Other DNA sequences in this sample translate to the same CDR3. Sequencing used immunoSEQ multiplex PCR; TCRdb keeps in-frame clones, though not all of them. Among fewer than 30,000 clones listed, 85% to 95% were seen once. The data stem from a study of T cells in tuberculosis. V was pared by 0 bases and J by 7 bases, with 7 bases between. The germline V gene encodes CDR1 MNHEY and CDR2 SVGAGI. The CDR3 totals 13 residues. Broader study findings: Active tuberculosis patients had shorter CDR3-alpha; the beta difference was nonsignificant. Using the GMM-specific repertoire gave around 90% accuracy versus 60% to 70% with motifs.

The sample was PBMCs. This chain connects TRBV6-5 to TRBJ1-5; D is undetermined. This sequence originates from a donor aged 10-29 years with latent tuberculosis or without tuberculosis infection. The CDR3 is CASSYSPGQPQHF. CDR3 coding DNA: TGTGCCAGCAGTTACTCCCCGGGACAGCCCCAGCATTTT.